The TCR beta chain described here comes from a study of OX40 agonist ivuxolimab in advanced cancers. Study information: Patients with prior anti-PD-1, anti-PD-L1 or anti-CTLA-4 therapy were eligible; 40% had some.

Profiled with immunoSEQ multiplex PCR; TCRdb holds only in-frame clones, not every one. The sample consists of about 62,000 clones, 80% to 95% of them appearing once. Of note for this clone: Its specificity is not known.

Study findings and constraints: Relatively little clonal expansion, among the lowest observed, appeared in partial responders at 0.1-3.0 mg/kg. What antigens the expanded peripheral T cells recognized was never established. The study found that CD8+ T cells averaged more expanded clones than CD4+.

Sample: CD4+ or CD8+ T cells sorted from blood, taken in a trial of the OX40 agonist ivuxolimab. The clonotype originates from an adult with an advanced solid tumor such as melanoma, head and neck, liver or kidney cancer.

CDR3 coding DNA: TGTGCCAGCAGCATAGACAGGGTTGAGCAGTTCTTC. Translated, it gives CASSIDRVEQFF. This chain links TRBV7-2 with TRBJ2-1; 7 positions agree with TRBD1. J was trimmed by 9 bases and V by 5 bases; bases with no gene match: 4. The germline CDR1 and CDR2 sequences are SGHTA and FQGNSA. The CDR3 has 12 residues.